Listed here are 8 T cell receptor beta chains from one sample, sequenced in a study of T cells after somatic rescue of genetic block. TCRdb's table, derived via immunoSEQ multiplex PCR, lists solely in-frame clones and lacks some. The data contain under 150,000 clones, about 89% of them singletons. The sample taken for sequencing was peripheral blood mononuclear cells (PBMCs). All receptors derive from a woman aged 18-29 years.

This chain connects TRBV5-1 to TRBJ2-2; possibly TRBD2 for D (6 bases). This CDR3 region has 16 residues. The ends were cut back, 2 bases at V and 0 bases at J, with 11 bases in the middle. Germline loops: CDR1 SGHRS, CDR2 YFSETQ. CDR3: CASSFGTETNTGELFF. CDR3 in DNA: TGCGCCAGCAGCTTCGGGACTGAAACGAACACCGGGGAGCTGTTTTTT.

The J gene is TRBJ1-5, the V gene TRBV7-2, with no clear D. The V end was cut by 4 bases, the J end by 0 bases, with 10 bases between. The CDR3 is 15 amino acids. Per germline, CDR1 SGHTA and CDR2 FQGNSA. In DNA, the CDR3 is TGTGCCAGCAGCTCTACCTTATATAGCAATCAGCCCCAGCATTTT. Its protein is CASSSTLYSNQPQHF.

The table lists this clone with a count of one. V gene TRBV6-5 combines with J gene TRBJ2-3; the match to TRBD1 covers 7 bases. With 6 bases clipped from V and 1 base from J, the junction kept 4 bases outside the gene matches. From germline, CDR1 is MNHEY and CDR2 SVGAGI. The CDR3 totals 14 residues. CDR3 DNA sequence: TGTGCCAGCAGATGGGACAGCCGCACAGATACGCAGTATTTT. This codes for CASRWDSRTDTQYF.

The gene calls are TRBV7-2 and TRBJ2-3; 8 nucleotides match TRBD2. V gave up 2 bases and J gave up 0 bases; unmatched junction bases: 1. CDR3 length: 15 residues. The germline V gene encodes CDR1 SGHTA and CDR2 FQGNSA. CDR3 loop: CASSLRGGSTDTQYF. DNA for the CDR3: TGTGCCAGCAGCTTACGGGGGGGTAGCACAGATACGCAGTATTTT.

The chain combines TRBV5-1 with TRBJ1-1, with no clear D. The germline CDR1 and CDR2 sequences are SGHRS and YFSETQ. V lost 4 bases and J 4 bases, leaving 14 bases between the germline ends. There are 14 residues in the CDR3. The CDR3 protein is CASSVGNVVTEAFF. In nucleotides, the CDR3 is TGCGCCAGCAGCGTAGGTAACGTTGTCACTGAAGCTTTCTTT.

This sequence joins TRBV7-9 and TRBJ2-3, with 7 bases identical to TRBD1. The CDR3 is 15 residues long. Unmatched junction bases numbered 6, after V lost 6 bases and J lost 0 bases. Germline CDR1 is SEHNR and CDR2 is FQNEAQ (reference sequence). As DNA, the CDR3 is TGTGCCAGCAGGCAGGACAGGTTCAGCACAGATACGCAGTATTTT. Translated, it gives CASRQDRFSTDTQYF.

The chain recombines TRBV7-9 with TRBJ2-3; weak D call: TRBD2 (5 bases). There are 17 residues in the CDR3. The germline CDR1 and CDR2 sequences are SEHNR and FQNEAQ (reference sequence). The V end lost 2 bases, the J end lost 0 bases, and 15 bases lay between the germline ends. The CDR3 region has the DNA TGTGCCAGCAGCTTAATTGTCCGGACTCCTAGCACAGATACGCAGTATTTT. It codes for CASSLIVRTPSTDTQYF.

The chain joins TRBV28 to TRBJ2-5; 11 bases are a match to TRBD2. The V gene's germline CDR1 is MDHEN and CDR2 SYDVKM. This CDR3 is 14 amino acids long. The J segment lost 5 bases and the V segment lost 6 bases, leaving 5 bases of the junction unmatched. The CDR3 loop is CASSLAGGQETQYF. The CDR3 nucleotides read TGTGCCAGCAGCCTAGCGGGGGGTCAGGAGACCCAGTACTTC.